This T cell receptor (beta chain) was sequenced in a study of blood T cell repertoires in COVID-19. The assay was immunoSEQ multiplex PCR, and TCRdb's table has in-frame clones only and misses some. Here the sample spans roughly 250,000 clones, around 90% being singletons. V trimming: 2 bases; J trimming: 6 bases; junction bases outside the gene matches: 8. This CDR3 has 15 amino acids. Germline CDR1 and CDR2: LGHNA and YNFKEQ. Sequencing used PBMCs or T cells enriched from blood (not recorded which). The chain combines TRBV4-2 with TRBJ1-2; 8 bases match TRBD1. The TCR was taken from a man aged 45-65 years who had been exposed to COVID-19. The CDR3 loop is CASSQTDRAFHGYTF. The CDR3 DNA sequence: TGTGCCAGCAGCCAAACGGACAGGGCCTTCCATGGCTACACCTTC.